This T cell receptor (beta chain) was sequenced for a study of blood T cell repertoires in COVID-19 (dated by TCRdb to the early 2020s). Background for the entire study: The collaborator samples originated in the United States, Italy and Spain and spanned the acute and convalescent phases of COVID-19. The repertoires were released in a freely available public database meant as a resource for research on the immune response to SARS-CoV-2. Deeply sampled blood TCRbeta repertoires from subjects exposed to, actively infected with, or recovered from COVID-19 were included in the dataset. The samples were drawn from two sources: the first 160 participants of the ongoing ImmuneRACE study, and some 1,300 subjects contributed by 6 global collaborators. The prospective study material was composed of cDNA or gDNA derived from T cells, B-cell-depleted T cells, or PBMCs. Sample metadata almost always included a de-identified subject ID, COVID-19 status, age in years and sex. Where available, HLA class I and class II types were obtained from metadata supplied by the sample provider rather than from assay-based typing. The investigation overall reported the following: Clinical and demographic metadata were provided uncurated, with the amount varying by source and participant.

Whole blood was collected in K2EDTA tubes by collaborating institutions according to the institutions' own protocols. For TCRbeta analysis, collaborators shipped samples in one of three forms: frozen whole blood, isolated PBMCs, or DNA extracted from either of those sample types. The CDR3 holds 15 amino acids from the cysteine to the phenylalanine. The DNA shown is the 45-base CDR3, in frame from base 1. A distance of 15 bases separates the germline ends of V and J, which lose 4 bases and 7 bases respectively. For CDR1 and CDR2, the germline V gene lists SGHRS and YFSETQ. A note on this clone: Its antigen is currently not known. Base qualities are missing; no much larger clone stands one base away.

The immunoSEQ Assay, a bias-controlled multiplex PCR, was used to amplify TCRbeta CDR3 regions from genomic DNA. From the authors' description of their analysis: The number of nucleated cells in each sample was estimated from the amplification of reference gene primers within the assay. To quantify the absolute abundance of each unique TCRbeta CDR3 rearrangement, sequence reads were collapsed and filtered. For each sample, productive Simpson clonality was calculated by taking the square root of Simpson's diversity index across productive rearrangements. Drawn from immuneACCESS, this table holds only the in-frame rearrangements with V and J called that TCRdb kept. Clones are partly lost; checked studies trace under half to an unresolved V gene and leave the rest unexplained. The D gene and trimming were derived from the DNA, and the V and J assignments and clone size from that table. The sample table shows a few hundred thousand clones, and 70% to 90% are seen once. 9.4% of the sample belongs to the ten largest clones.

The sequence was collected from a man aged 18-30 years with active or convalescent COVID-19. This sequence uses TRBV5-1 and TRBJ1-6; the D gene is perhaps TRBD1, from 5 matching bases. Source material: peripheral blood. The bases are TGCGCCAGCAGCCCGCATGGGGCAGAAAATTCACCCCTCCACTTT. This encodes CASSPHGAENSPLHF. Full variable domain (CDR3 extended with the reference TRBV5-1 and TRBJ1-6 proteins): KAGVTQTPRYLIKTRGQQVTLSCSPISGHRSVSWYQQTPGQGLQFLFEYFSETQRNKGNFPGRFSGRQFSNSRSEMNVSTLELGDSALYLCASSPHGAENSPLHFGNGTRLTVT.